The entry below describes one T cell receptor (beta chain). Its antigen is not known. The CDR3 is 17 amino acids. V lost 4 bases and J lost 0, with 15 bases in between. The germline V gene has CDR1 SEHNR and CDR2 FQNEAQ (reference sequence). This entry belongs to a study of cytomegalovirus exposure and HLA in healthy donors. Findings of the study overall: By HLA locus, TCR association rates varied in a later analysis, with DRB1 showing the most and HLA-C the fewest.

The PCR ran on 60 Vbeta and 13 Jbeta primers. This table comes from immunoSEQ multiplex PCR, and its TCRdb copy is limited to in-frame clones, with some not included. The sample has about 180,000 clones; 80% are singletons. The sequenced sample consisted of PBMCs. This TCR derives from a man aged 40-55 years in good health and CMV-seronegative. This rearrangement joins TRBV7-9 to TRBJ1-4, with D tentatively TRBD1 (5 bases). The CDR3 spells CASSSPSRQPTNEKLFF. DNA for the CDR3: TGTGCCAGCAGCTCACCATCTAGACAGCCAACTAATGAAAAACTGTTTTTT.